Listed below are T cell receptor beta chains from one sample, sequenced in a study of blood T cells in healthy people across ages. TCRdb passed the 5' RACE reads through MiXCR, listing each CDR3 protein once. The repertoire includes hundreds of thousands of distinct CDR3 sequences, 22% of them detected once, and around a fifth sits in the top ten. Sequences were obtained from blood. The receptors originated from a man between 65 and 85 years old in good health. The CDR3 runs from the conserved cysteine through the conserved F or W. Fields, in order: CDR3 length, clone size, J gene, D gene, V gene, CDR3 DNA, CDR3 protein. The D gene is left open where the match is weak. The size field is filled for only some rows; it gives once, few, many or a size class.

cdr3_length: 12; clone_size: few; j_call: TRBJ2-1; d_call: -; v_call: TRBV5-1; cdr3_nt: TGCGCCAGCAGCCCGAAACTTAATGAGCAGTTCTTC; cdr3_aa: CASSPKLNEQFF
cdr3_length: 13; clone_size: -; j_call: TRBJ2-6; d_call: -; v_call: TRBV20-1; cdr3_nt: TGCAGTGCTTCCTACTCTGGGGCCAACGTCCTGACTTTC; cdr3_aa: CSASYSGANVLTF
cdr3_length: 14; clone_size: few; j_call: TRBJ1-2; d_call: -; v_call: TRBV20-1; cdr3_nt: TGCAGTGCTAGAGATCAGGGGCTGAACTATGGCTACACCTTC; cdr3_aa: CSARDQGLNYGYTF
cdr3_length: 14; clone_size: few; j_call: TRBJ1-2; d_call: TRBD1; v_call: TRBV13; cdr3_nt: TGTGCCAGCAGCAGGACAGGGTGGATCTATGGCTACACCTTC; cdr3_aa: CASSRTGWIYGYTF
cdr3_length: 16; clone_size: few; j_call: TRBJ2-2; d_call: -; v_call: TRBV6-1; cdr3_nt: TGTGCCAGCAGTGAATGGGCGGGGACTAACACCGGGGAGCTGTTTTTT; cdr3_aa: CASSEWAGTNTGELFF
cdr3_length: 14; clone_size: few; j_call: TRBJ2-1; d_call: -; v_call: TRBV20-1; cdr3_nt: TGCAGTGCTAGGGGGCGGCGGTTCTACAATGAGCAGTTCTTC; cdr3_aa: CSARGRRFYNEQFF
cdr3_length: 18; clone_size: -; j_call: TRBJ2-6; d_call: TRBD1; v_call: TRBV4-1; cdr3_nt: TGCGCCAGCAGCCAACCGACAGGGTTAAAATCTGGGGCCAACGTCCTGACTTTC; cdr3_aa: CASSQPTGLKSGANVLTF
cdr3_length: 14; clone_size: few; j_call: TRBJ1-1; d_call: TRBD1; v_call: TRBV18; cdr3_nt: TGTGCCAGCTCACCAGGGACAGGAAGCGGGAAAGCTTTCTTT; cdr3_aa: CASSPGTGSGKAFF
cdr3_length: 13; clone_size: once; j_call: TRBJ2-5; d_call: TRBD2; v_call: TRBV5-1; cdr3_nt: TGCGCCAGCAGCTCAGCGGGGGGTAAGACCCAGTACTTC; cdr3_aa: CASSSAGGKTQYF
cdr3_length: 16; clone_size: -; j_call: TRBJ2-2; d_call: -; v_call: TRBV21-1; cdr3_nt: TGTGCCAGCAGCAAACGACTAGCGGGATATTTCAGGGAGCTGTTTTTT; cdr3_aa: CASSKRLAGYFRELFF
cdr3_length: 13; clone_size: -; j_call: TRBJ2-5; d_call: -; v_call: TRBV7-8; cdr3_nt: TGTGCCAGCAGCGCCCGACACCAAGAGACCCAGTACTTC; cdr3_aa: CASSARHQETQYF
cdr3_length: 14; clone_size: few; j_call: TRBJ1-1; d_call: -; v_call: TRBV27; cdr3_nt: TGTGCCAGCAGTCCGCAAAACAGAAACACTGAAGCTTTCTTT; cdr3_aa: CASSPQNRNTEAFF
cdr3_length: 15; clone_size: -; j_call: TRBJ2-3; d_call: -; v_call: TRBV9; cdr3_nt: TGTGCCAGCAACTCCGGGACAACTAGCACAGATACGCAGTATTTT; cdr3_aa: CASNSGTTSTDTQYF
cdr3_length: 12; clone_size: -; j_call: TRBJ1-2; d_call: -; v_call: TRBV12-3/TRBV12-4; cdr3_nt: TGTGTCACGGTCGAGGGCCTTCATGGCTACACCTTC; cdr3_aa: CVTVEGLHGYTF
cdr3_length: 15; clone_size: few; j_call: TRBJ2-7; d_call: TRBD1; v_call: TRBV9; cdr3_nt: TGTGCCAGCAGCCCCCGACAGGGGGTCGACTACGAGCAGTACTTC; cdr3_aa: CASSPRQGVDYEQYF
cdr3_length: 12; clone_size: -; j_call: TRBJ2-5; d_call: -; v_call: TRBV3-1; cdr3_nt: TGTGCCAGCAGCCAGTCACGGACAGAGCAGTACTTC; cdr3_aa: CASSQSRTEQYF
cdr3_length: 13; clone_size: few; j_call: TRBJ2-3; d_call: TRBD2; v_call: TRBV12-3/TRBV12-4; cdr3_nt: TGTGCCAGCAGAAACGGGGGGGAAGATACGCAGTATTTT; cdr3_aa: CASRNGGEDTQYF
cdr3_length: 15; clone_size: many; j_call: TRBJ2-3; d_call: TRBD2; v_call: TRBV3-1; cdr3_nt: TGTGCCAGCAGCCCCTTAAGCGGGGTCACAGATACGCAGTATTTT; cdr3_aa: CASSPLSGVTDTQYF
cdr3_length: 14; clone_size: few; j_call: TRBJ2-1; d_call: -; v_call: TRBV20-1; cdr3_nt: TGCAGTGCTGGGTGGCGGGGGCCCTACAATGAGCAGTTCTTC; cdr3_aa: CSAGWRGPYNEQFF
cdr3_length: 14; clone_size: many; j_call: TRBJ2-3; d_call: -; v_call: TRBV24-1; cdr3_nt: TGTGCCACCAGTGCCGTCCCAATGACAGATACGCAGTATTTT; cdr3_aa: CATSAVPMTDTQYF
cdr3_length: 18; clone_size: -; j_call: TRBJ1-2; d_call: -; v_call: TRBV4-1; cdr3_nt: TGCGCCAGCAGCCAAGATGTGGGAGCTTCGGTAAGGGTATATGGCTACACCTTC; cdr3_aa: CASSQDVGASVRVYGYTF
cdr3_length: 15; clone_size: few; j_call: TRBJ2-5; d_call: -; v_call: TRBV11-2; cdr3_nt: TGTGCCAGCAGCTTAGACAACAGATTCGTGGGAGAGCAGTACTTC; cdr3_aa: CASSLDNRFVGEQYF
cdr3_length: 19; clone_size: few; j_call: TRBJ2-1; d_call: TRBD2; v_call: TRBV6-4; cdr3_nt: TGTGCCAGCAGTGACTGGGGGACTAGCGGGCGTGGCAACTACAATGAGCAGTTCTTC; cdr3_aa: CASSDWGTSGRGNYNEQFF
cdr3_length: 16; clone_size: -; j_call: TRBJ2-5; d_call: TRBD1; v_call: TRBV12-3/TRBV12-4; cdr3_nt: TGTGCCAGCAGTGCCCTCGGGACAGCACTTCAAGAGACCCAGTACTTC; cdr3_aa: CASSALGTALQETQYF
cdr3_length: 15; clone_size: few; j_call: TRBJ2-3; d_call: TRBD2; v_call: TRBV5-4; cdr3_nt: TGTGCCAGCAGCTTTAATAGCGGGAGCACAGATACGCAGTATTTT; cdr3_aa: CASSFNSGSTDTQYF
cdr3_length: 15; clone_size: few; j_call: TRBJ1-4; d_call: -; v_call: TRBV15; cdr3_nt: TGTGCCACCAGCAGAGATTATGATGAGAGTGAAAAACTGTTTTTT; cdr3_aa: CATSRDYDESEKLFF
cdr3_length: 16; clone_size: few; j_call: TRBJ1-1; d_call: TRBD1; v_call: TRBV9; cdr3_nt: TGTGCCAGCAGCCCTTGGGACAGGGGTCGGAACACTGAAGCTTTCTTT; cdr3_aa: CASSPWDRGRNTEAFF
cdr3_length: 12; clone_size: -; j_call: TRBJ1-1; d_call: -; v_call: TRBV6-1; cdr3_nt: TGTGCCAGCAGTCAAACAGACACTGAAGCCTTCTTT; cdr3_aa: CASSQTDTEAFF
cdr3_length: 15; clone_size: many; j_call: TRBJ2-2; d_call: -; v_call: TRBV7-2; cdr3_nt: TGTGCCAGCAGCTTAGCGGGTGTGAACACCGGGGAGCTGTTTTTT; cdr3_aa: CASSLAGVNTGELFF
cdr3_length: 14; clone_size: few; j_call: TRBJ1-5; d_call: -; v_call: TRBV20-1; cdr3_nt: TGCAGTGCTAGGACAGGTTATAGCAATCAGCCCCAGCATTTT; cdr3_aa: CSARTGYSNQPQHF
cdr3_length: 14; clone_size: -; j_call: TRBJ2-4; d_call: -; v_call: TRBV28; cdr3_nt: TGTGCCAGCAATTGGGGCATTGGCAAAAACATTCAGTACTTC; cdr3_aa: CASNWGIGKNIQYF
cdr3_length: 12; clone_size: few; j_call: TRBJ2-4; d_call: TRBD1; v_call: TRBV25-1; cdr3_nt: TGTGCCAGCAGAACAGGGGGAGACATTCAGTACTTC; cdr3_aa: CASRTGGDIQYF
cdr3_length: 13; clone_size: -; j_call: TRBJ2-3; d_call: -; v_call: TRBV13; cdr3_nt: TGTGCCAGCAGCCGGGTAGCGCCGGATACGCAGTATTTT; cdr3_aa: CASSRVAPDTQYF
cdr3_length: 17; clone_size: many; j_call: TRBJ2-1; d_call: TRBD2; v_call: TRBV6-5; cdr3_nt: TGTGCCAGCAGTACGGCATCTAGCGGGGGCACTTTCTTGGAGCAGTTCTTC; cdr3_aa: CASSTASSGGTFLEQFF
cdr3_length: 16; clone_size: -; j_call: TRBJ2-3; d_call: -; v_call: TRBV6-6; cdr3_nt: TGTGCCAGCAGTAGACACCGACAGATACAATCTGATACGCAGTATTTT; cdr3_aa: CASSRHRQIQSDTQYF
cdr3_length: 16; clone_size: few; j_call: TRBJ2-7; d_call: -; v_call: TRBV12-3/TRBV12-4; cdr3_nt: TGTGCCAGCAGTTTGGGCCTGGGGGGCGCAGTCCACGAGCAGTACTTC; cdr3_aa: CASSLGLGGAVHEQYF
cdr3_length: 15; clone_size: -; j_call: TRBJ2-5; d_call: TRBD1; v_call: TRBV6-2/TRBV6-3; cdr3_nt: TGTGCCAGCAGTTTATTGGGACAGGTACAAGAGACCCAGTACTTC; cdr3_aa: CASSLLGQVQETQYF
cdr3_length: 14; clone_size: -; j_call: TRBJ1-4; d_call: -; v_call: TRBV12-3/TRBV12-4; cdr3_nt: TGTGCCAGCAGTTTAACGCGCACTAATGAAAAACTGTTTTTT; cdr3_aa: CASSLTRTNEKLFF
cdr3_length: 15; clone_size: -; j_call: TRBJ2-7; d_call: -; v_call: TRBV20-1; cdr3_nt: TGCAGTGCCCTTTCTCCCCAGCGGGTCTTGGACGAGCAGTACTTC; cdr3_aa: CSALSPQRVLDEQYF
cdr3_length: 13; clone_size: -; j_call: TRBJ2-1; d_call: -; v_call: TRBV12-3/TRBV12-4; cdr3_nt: TGTGCCAGCCGGATTGCGCGGAACAATGAGCAGTTCTTC; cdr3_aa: CASRIARNNEQFF
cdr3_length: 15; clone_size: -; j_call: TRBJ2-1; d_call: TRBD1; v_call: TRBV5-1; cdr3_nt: TGCGCCAGCAGCAGCAGGGACAGCAATATGGGTGAGCAGTTCTTC; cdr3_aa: CASSSRDSNMGEQFF
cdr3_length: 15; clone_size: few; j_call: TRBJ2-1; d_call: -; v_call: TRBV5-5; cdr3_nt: TGTGCCAGCAGCTTTCAGGGGGGTTCCTACAATGAGCAGTTCTTC; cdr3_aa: CASSFQGGSYNEQFF
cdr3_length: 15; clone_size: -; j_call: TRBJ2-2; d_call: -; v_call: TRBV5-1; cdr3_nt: TGCGCCAGCAGCTCACAGGGGGGGGACACCGGGGAGCTGTTTTTT; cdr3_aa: CASSSQGGDTGELFF
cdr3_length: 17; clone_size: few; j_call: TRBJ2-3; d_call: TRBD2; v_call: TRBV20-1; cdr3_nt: TGCAGTGCGTCGACTAGCGGGGGAACTTCTAGCACAGATACGCAGTATTTT; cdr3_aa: CSASTSGGTSSTDTQYF
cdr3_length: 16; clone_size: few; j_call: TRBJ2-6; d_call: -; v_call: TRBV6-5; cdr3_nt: TGTGCCAGCTTGAGGACAGCCATGACTGGGGCCAACGTCCTGACTTTC; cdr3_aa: CASLRTAMTGANVLTF
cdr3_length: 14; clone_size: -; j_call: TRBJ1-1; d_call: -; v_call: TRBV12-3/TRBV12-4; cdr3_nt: TGTGCCAGCAGCAAGGTGAGGGTGAACACTGAAGCTTTCTTT; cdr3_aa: CASSKVRVNTEAFF
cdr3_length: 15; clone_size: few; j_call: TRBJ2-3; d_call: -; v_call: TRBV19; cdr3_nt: TGTGCCAGTAGTATACTCGCGCGTCAGTCAGATACGCAGTATTTT; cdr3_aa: CASSILARQSDTQYF